This TCR beta chain was sequenced for a study of T-cell reconstitution after alpha-beta-depleted transplantation in children. Findings of the study overall: By one year post-transplant, T-cell counts and diversity largely arose from T cells that were newly produced.

The V and J ends lost 0 bases and 3 bases respectively, with 19 bases between them. Per the germline V gene, CDR1 is MNHNS and CDR2 is SASEGT. The CDR3 extends over 18 amino acids. A TCRbeta library incorporating unique molecular identifiers was prepared. Each CDR3 protein gets one entry after TCRdb re-called the PCR reads with MiXCR. The sample lists 440,000 or so distinct CDR3 sequences; around two fifths were seen once. To note about this clonotype: Its matching antigen is unknown.

The sample was PBMCs, taken before TCRalphabeta/CD19-depleted stem cell transplant. The sequence was obtained from a girl under 10 years old with aplastic anemia, due to receive a stem cell transplant. The chain recombines TRBV6-1 with TRBJ2-3, with no clear D. The CDR3 region is CASSEAARVVGATDTQYF. In DNA form, the CDR3 reads TGTGCCAGCAGTGAAGCCGCCCGGGTAGTGGGTGCGACAGATACGCAGTATTTT.